What follows are 23 T cell receptor beta chains derived from one specimen sequenced in a study of blood T cell repertoires in COVID-19. Some clones are missing from TCRdb's copy, which holds only in-frame ones; the method was immunoSEQ multiplex PCR. The sample records about 230,000 clones, roughly 90% being singletons. Sequencing input: peripheral blood. The receptors derive from an older woman with acute or convalescent COVID-19.

The J gene is TRBJ2-7, the V gene TRBV7-2; a weak D match, TRBD2 (6 bases). This CDR3 has 16 amino acids. Per germline, CDR1 SGHTA and CDR2 FQGNSA. Trimming shortened V by 5 bases and J by 3 bases, and 20 bases separated the two germline ends. The CDR3 region is CASSPRGAGRVYEQYF. CDR3 DNA sequence: TGTGCCAGCAGCCCTCGCGGGGCAGGGAGAGTCTACGAGCAGTACTTC.

The chain joins TRBV5-1 to TRBJ1-1, with no clear D. Germline V CDR1 and CDR2: SGHRS, YFSETQ. This CDR3 spans 13 amino acids. The ends were cut back, 0 bases at V and 1 base at J, with 4 bases in the middle. This CDR3 is CASSLGANTEAFF. The CDR3 nucleotides are TGCGCCAGCAGCTTGGGGGCGAACACTGAAGCTTTCTTT.

In this sample, this clone turned up once. This chain links TRBV10-1 with TRBJ2-3; 8 nucleotides agree with TRBD2. Germline assignment: CDR1 WNHNN and CDR2 SYGVQD (reference sequence). The CDR3 spans 14 residues. Germline trimming cut 6 bases from V and 1 base from J; bases unmatched to any gene: 3. CDR3 coding DNA: TGCGCCAGCAGCGGGGGGGCTGGCACAGATACGCAGTATTTT. Protein sequence: CASSGGAGTDTQYF.

The sample holds one count of this clone. The V gene is TRBV19, the J gene TRBJ2-4; weak D call: TRBD1 (5 bases). V lost 8 bases to trimming and J lost 0 bases, with 14 bases between them. This CDR3 is built from 15 residues. Germline lookup yields CDR1 LNHDA and CDR2 SQIVND (reference sequence). The CDR3 is CASVDSALAKNIQYF. In DNA, the CDR3 is TGTGCCAGTGTTGACAGCGCTCTAGCCAAAAACATTCAGTACTTC.

J is TRBJ2-7 and V is TRBV7-9; perhaps TRBD1 as D (6 bases). The CDR3 length is 15 residues. The germline CDR1 and CDR2 sequences are SEHNR and FQNEAQ (reference sequence). Trimming left V 5 bases short and J 2 bases short, with 16 bases between. CDR3 sequence reads: CASSPQPWGPYEQYF. CDR3 coding DNA: TGTGCCAGCAGCCCACAACCTTGGGGGCCCTACGAGCAGTACTTC.

Notes on this clone: The same CDR3 is also encoded by other DNA sequences in this sample. The chain has TRBV5-1 and TRBJ2-7; TRBD1 matches 7 bases. J lost 3 bases, V lost 4 bases, and 4 bases had no gene match. The CDR3 runs to 13 residues. Looked up from germline, CDR1 is SGHRS and CDR2 is YFSETQ. CDR3 residues: CASSPGTVYEQYF. The CDR3 nucleotides read TGCGCCAGCAGCCCCGGGACAGTCTACGAGCAGTACTTC. The full variable domain, in which reference TRBV5-1 and TRBJ2-7 provide the parts outside the CDR3, is KAGVTQTPRYLIKTRGQQVTLSCSPISGHRSVSWYQQTPGQGLQFLFEYFSETQRNKGNFPGRFSGRQFSNSRSEMNVSTLELGDSALYLCASSPGTVYEQYFGPGTRLTVT.

The CDR3 sequence: CASSQGTGPGNTIYF. The CDR3 DNA sequence: TGTGCCAGCAGCCAAGGCACAGGGCCGGGAAACACCATATATTTT. This chain connects TRBV3-1 (or the pseudogene TRBV3-2) to TRBJ1-3, with D possibly being TRBD1 (6 bases). V was trimmed by 1 base and J by 4 bases, leaving 11 bases between them. There are 15 residues in the CDR3. Germline V CDR1 and CDR2: LGHDT, YNNKEL (reference sequence).

The J gene is TRBJ1-5, the V gene TRBV6-6, with a weak D call TRBD1 (6 bases). CDR3 length: 15 amino acids. Germline V gene sequence: CDR1 MNHNY, CDR2 SVGAGI (reference sequence). Deletions cut 5 bases from V and 5 bases from J, with 16 bases between. The CDR3 nucleotides are TGTGCCAGCAGTCACAGGGAATCGCGGCATCAGCCCCAGCATTTT. This codes for CASSHRESRHQPQHF.

J is TRBJ2-1 and V is TRBV6-2 or TRBV6-3; 9 bases agree with TRBD2. Per germline, CDR1 MNHEY and CDR2 SVGEGT. The CDR3 length is 18 residues. Germline trimming cut 2 bases from V and 2 bases from J; bases unmatched to any gene: 10. The CDR3 loop is CASSYPTFSGSTYNEQFF. The DNA for the CDR3 is TGTGCCAGCAGTTACCCGACCTTTAGCGGGAGTACCTACAATGAGCAGTTCTTC.

The chain recombines TRBV19 with TRBJ1-2; D not resolved. The germline V gene has CDR1 LNHDA and CDR2 SQIVND (reference sequence). Trimming took 5 bases from V and 3 from J, leaving 10 bases between them. The CDR3 extends over 13 amino acids. CDR3 residues: CASSSSVDYGYTF. As DNA, the CDR3 is TGTGCCAGTAGTTCCTCGGTTGACTATGGCTACACCTTC.

V and J are TRBV6-5 and TRBJ1-5; 10 positions agree with TRBD1. The CDR3 consists of 14 residues. Germline lookup yields CDR1 MNHEY and CDR2 SVGAGI. Trimming at V came to 5 bases and at J to 6 bases, leaving 4 bases not matched to a gene. The CDR3 is CASSRQGASQPQHF. As DNA, the CDR3 is TGTGCCAGCAGTCGACAGGGGGCGAGTCAGCCCCAGCATTTT.

The V and J genes are TRBV6-2 or TRBV6-3 and TRBJ1-3; no definite D call. There are 17 residues in the CDR3. From germline, CDR1 is MNHEY and CDR2 SVGEGT. Trimming took off 0 bases at V and 0 bases at J, with 12 bases between the two ends. CDR3: CASSYSRARSSGNTIYF. CDR3 coding DNA: TGTGCCAGCAGTTACTCGAGGGCCAGGAGCTCTGGAAACACCATATATTTT.

In its sample, this clone was seen a few times. The chain joins TRBV27 to TRBJ1-5, with D unclear. The CDR3 is 14 amino acids. Germline V lookup: CDR1 MNHEY, CDR2 SMNVEV (reference sequence). Trimming pared 0 bases from V and 6 bases from J, leaving 9 bases between. The CDR3 protein is CASSLSTAGQPQHF. CDR3 DNA sequence: TGTGCCAGCAGTTTATCGACGGCGGGTCAGCCCCAGCATTTT.

The V gene is TRBV9, the J gene TRBJ1-1; D possibly corresponds to TRBD1 (6 bases). Germline loops: CDR1 SGDLS, CDR2 YYNGEE. V lost 3 bases and J 4 bases, leaving 19 bases between the germline ends. The CDR3 length is 16 residues. CDR3 amino acids: CASSARQVGSGTEAFF. The CDR3 DNA is TGTGCCAGCAGCGCTCGACAGGTTGGCTCAGGCACTGAAGCTTTCTTT.

The chain joins TRBV7-2 to TRBJ1-4, with a tentative D call TRBD1 (5 bases). V lost 5 bases and J lost 2, with 12 bases in between. Germline-derived CDR1 and CDR2 are SGHTA and FQGNSA. The CDR3 consists of 15 residues. CDR3 residues: CASSPTTVTNEKLFF. CDR3 DNA: TGTGCCAGCAGCCCAACGACAGTCACTAATGAAAAACTGTTTTTT.

V and J are TRBV29-1 and TRBJ2-1; 11 bases align to TRBD2. The CDR3 is 14 residues long. Unmatched junction bases numbered 6, after V lost 4 bases and J lost 7 bases. CDR1 SQVTM and CDR2 ANQGSEA come from the germline V gene. The CDR3: CSVAPGLAENEQFF. CDR3 nucleotide sequence: TGCAGCGTTGCCCCGGGACTAGCGGAGAATGAGCAGTTCTTC.

The CDR3 loop reads CASSADRSISYNSPLHF. The CDR3 DNA is TGTGCCAGCAGCGCCGACAGGTCTATCTCCTATAATTCACCCCTCCACTTT. The chain has TRBV7-9 and TRBJ1-6; D might be TRBD1 (6 bases). This CDR3 region has 17 residues. Germline V lookup: CDR1 SEHNR, CDR2 FQNEAQ (reference sequence). The V end lost 5 bases, the J end lost 0 bases, and 14 bases lay between the germline ends.

The genes are TRBV5-1 and TRBJ2-2, with TRBD2 as a possible D gene (6 bases). Trimming took off 0 bases at V and 4 bases at J, with 19 bases between the two ends. Germline values: CDR1 SGHRS, CDR2 YFSETQ. The CDR3 consists of 18 residues. The CDR3 sequence: CASSLALIRGSSTGELFF. DNA of the CDR3: TGCGCCAGCAGCTTGGCCCTGATCCGGGGGTCGTCCACCGGGGAGCTGTTTTTT.

This clone was observed once. This sequence joins TRBV19 and TRBJ2-6; possibly TRBD2 for D (5 bases). CDR1 LNHDA and CDR2 SQIVND come from the germline V gene (reference sequence). CDR3 size: 16 residues. The V and J ends lost 5 bases and 4 bases respectively, with 15 bases between them. CDR3 in DNA: TGTGCCAGTAGTTATCCGGGGATCTGGGGGGCCAACGTCCTGACTTTC. This sequence encodes CASSYPGIWGANVLTF.

This clone was observed once. J is TRBJ1-2 and V is TRBV10-3; the match to TRBD1 covers 11 bases. From germline, CDR1 is ENHRY and CDR2 SYGVKD. The CDR3 sequence is 13 residues long. V lost 1 base and J lost 12; bases outside the gene matches: 4. DNA of the CDR3: TGTGCCATCAGTGAGTTACGGACAGGGGGCCACACCTTC. Translation gives CAISELRTGGHTF.

This sequence joins TRBV7-8 and TRBJ1-1; no clear D. The length of the CDR3 is 14 residues. CDR1 SGHVS and CDR2 FQNEAQ come from the germline V gene. Trimming removed 5 bases from V and 1 base from J, with 11 bases in between. The CDR3 loop reads CASSPKYWNTEAFF. In nucleotides, the CDR3 is TGTGCCAGCAGCCCGAAATACTGGAACACTGAAGCTTTCTTT.

This clone was observed once. J is TRBJ1-4 and V is TRBV4-3; no definite D call. Germline CDR1 and CDR2: LGHNA and YSLEER. The CDR3 contains 17 residues. Trimming removed 4 bases from V and 8 bases from J, with 23 bases in between. The CDR3 is CASSRTAAQGSGEKLFF. DNA for the CDR3: TGCGCCAGCAGCCGAACCGCCGCCCAAGGGAGTGGCGAAAAACTGTTTTTT.

In this sample, this clone turned up once. This chain connects TRBV4-3 to TRBJ2-7, with D possibly being TRBD1 (6 bases). The CDR3 is made up of 15 amino acids. V was cut by 2 bases and J by 3 bases, with 14 bases left in between. The germline V gene encodes CDR1 LGHNA and CDR2 YSLEER. The CDR3 region is CASSQQTGLVYEQYF. In nucleotides, the CDR3 is TGCGCCAGCAGCCAACAGACAGGACTCGTCTACGAGCAGTACTTC.